This TCR beta chain was found in a study of neurological immune-mediated disorders. Study information: Among some 35 multiple sclerosis patients, about 31 were relapsing-remitting and 3 were secondary progressive.

Synthesis of cDNA used 5'RACE (with 10-nucleotide random UMIs). TCRdb itself ran the 5' RACE reads through MiXCR, one entry per CDR3 protein. The table records over 75,000 distinct CDR3 sequences, 5.8% of them present only once. This clonotype showed up many times. The time point here: longitudinal time-point 2. For the unsorted libraries, 2 million PBMCs stored at -80 C served as input. Trimming shortened V by 6 bases and J by 1 base, and 7 bases separated the two germline ends. This CDR3 spans 13 amino acids. The germline V gene has CDR1 MNHEY and CDR2 SVGAGI. This chain joins TRBV6-5 and TRBJ1-3; D gene unclear. This TCR derives from a woman aged 60 to 75 with multiple sclerosis. Specimen: PBMCs. CDR3 protein: CASSRSSGNTIYF. The CDR3 DNA is TGTGCCAGCAGCCGCAGTTCTGGAAACACCATATATTTT.